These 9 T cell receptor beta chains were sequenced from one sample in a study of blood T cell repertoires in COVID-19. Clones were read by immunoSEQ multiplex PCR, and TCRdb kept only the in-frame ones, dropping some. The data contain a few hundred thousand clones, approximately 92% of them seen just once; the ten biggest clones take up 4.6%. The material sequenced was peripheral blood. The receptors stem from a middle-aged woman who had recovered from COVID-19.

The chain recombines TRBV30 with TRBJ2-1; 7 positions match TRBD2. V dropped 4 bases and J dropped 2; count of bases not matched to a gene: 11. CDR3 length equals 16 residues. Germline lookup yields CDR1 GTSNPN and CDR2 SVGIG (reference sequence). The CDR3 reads CAWISGVAGAYNEQFF. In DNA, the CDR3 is TGTGCCTGGATCTCCGGTGTGGCGGGGGCCTACAATGAGCAGTTCTTC.

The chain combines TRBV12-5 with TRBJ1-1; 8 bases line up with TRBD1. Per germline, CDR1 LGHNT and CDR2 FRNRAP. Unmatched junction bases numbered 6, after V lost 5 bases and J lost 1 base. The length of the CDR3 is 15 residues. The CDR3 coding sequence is TGTGCTAGTGGTATTACGACAGGGGAGAACACTGAAGCTTTCTTT. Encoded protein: CASGITTGENTEAFF.

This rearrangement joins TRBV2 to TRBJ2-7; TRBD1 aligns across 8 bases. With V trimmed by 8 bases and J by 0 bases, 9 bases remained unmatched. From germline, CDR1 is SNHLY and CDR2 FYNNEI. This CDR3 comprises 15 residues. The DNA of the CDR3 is TGTGCCAGCCACCGGACAGGGAGGAGCTCCTACGAGCAGTACTTC. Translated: CASHRTGRSSYEQYF.

Written as DNA, the CDR3 is TGTGCAAGTCGCTTGTCCTATTGGTGGCGGCCCTCCTACAATGAGCAGTTCTTC. Translation gives CASRLSYWWRPSYNEQFF. The chain recombines TRBV12-2 with TRBJ2-1; no DNA check was done on the table's D call, TRBD2. TRBV12-2 is described as a pseudogene. The CDR3 has 18 amino acids.

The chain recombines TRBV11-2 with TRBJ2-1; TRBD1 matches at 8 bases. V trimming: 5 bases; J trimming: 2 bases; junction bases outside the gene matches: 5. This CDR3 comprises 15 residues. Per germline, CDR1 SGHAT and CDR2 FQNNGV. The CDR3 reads CASSPGTGPYNEQFF. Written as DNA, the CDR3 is TGTGCCAGCAGCCCCGGGACAGGACCCTACAATGAGCAGTTCTTC.

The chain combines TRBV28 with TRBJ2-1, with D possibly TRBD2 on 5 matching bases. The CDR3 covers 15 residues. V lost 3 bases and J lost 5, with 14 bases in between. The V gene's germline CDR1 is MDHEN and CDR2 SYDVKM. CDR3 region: CASSFNGVGNNEQFF. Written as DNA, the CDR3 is TGTGCCAGCAGTTTTAACGGGGTCGGGAACAATGAGCAGTTCTTC.

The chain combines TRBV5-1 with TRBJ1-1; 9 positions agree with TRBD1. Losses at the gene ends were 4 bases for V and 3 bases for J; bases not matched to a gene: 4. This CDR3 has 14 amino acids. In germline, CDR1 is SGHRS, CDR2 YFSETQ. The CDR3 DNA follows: TGCGCCAGCAGCCCGGGACAGGGTCACACTGAAGCTTTCTTT. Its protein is CASSPGQGHTEAFF.

The CDR3 nucleotides read TGCGCCAGCAGCCAAGGGTCAGGGCCCTCCTACAATGAGCAGTTCTTC. Its translation is CASSQGSGPSYNEQFF. The genes are TRBV4-1 and TRBJ2-1, with D tentatively TRBD1 (5 bases). From germline, CDR1 is MGHRA and CDR2 YSYEKL. This CDR3 region has 16 residues. The V end lost 1 base, the J end lost 0 bases, and 10 bases lay between the germline ends.

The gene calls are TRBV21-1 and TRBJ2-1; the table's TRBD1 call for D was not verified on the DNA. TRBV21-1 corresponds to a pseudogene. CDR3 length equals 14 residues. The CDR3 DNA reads TGTGCCAGCAGCCCGGACAGCTCCTACAATGAGCAGTTCTTC. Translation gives CASSPDSSYNEQFF.